These T cell receptor beta chains were read from a single sample in a study of blood T cell repertoires in COVID-19. Assay: immunoSEQ multiplex PCR; the TCRdb copy retains only in-frame clones and omits some. The sample lists under 400,000 clones; roughly 90% were seen once. Sequencing was done on a sample of peripheral blood. All receptors derive from a man aged 18 to 29 with active or convalescent COVID-19. Each CDR3 is given with its conserved first and last residue. The order of the fields is clone size, D gene, J gene, V gene, CDR3 DNA, CDR3 protein. A D gene is named only where the DNA matches it firmly. Expanded clones are given a class, and other clones once, few, many or no size at all.

.	TRBD1	TRBJ1-2	TRBV4-3	TGCGCCAGCAGCCAAGGAACGACAGGGGTCGTTGACTGGAGCTATGGCTACACCTTC	CASSQGTTGVVDWSYGYTF
few	.	TRBJ1-2	TRBV7-2	TGTGCCAGCAGCTTAGGAGGACTCAATGGCTACACCTTC	CASSLGGLNGYTF
.	TRBD2	TRBJ2-5	TRBV11-2	TGTGCCAGCAGCTTAAGGACTAGCGGGGGAACGGGGGAGACCCAGTACTTC	CASSLRTSGGTGETQYF
.	TRBD1	TRBJ2-7	TRBV9	TGTGCCAGCAGCGTAGAAGACAGGGGTGGATCGTACGAGCAGTACTTC	CASSVEDRGGSYEQYF
few	TRBD1	TRBJ1-1	TRBV5-1	TGCGCCAGCAGACCCGGGACAGGGGGCGCGGACACTGAAGCTTTCTTT	CASRPGTGGADTEAFF
.	TRBD2	TRBJ2-1	TRBV11-2	TGTGCCAGCAGCTTATCCAGCGGGGGGTACAATGAGCAGTTCTTC	CASSLSSGGYNEQFF
once	TRBD1	TRBJ1-2	TRBV6-2/TRBV6-3	TGTGCCAGCAGCTGGGACAGGGATGGCTACACCTTC	CASSWDRDGYTF
.	.	TRBJ1-5	TRBV7-2	TGTGCCAGCAGCTCGGACACCAATCAGCCCCAGCATTTT	CASSSDTNQPQHF
.	TRBD1	TRBJ1-1	TRBV28	TGTGCCAGCGGACAGGGGAGCACTGAAGCTTTCTTT	CASGQGSTEAFF
once	.	TRBJ2-2	TRBV7-3	TGTGCCAGCAGCTTGAGGAGGGTATCGAACACCGGGGAGCTGTTTTTT	CASSLRRVSNTGELFF
once	TRBD1	TRBJ1-6	TRBV28	TGTGCCAGCAGAGTCGACAGGGATAATTCACCCCTCCACTTT	CASRVDRDNSPLHF
many	TRBD1	TRBJ1-3	TRBV7-7	TGTGCCAGCAGCCCCACACAGGGGGCTTCCTCTGGAAACACCATATATTTT	CASSPTQGASSGNTIYF
.	.	TRBJ1-3	TRBV27	TGTGCCAGCAGCCCCCGCTCTGGAAACACCATATATTTT	CASSPRSGNTIYF
few	.	TRBJ1-5	TRBV7-2	TGTGCCAGCAGCTTGACGCAGGGGAATCAGCCCCAGCATTTT	CASSLTQGNQPQHF
.	TRBD2	TRBJ2-3	TRBV28	TGTGCCAGCAGTTTATCGGGACTAATCACAGATACGCAGTATTTT	CASSLSGLITDTQYF
.	TRBD1	TRBJ1-2	TRBV30	TGTGCCTGGAGCGAACAGGGGTTTGGCTATGGCTACACCTTC	CAWSEQGFGYGYTF
.	.	TRBJ2-7	TRBV6-2/TRBV6-3	TGTGCCAGCAGCAACACGCAGTACGAGCAGTACTTC	CASSNTQYEQYF
.	.	TRBJ2-1	TRBV12-3/TRBV12-4	TGTGCCAGCACCCTAGCGCTTGAGCAGTTCTTC	CASTLALEQFF
.	.	TRBJ2-6	TRBV7-2	TGTGCCAGCAGCGCATTAATGGGGGCCAACGTGCTGACTTTC	CASSALMGANVLTF
.	.	TRBJ2-7	TRBV11-3	TGTGCCAGCAGCTTAGGTGGAGGGACGGGAACCTACGAGCAGTACTTC	CASSLGGGTGTYEQYF
.	.	TRBJ1-2	TRBV2	TGTGCCAGCAGTGAAAAGCTCGGGGGTGGCGGCTACACCTTC	CASSEKLGGGGYTF
.	TRBD1	TRBJ1-2	TRBV4-1	TGCGCCAGCAGCCATGACAGGGTCTATGGCTACACCTTC	CASSHDRVYGYTF
.	TRBD1	TRBJ2-5	TRBV28	TGTGCCAGCCGAAGTGGGACAGAGCCTCAAGAGACCCAGTACTTC	CASRSGTEPQETQYF
.	TRBD2	TRBJ2-3	TRBV9	TGTGCCAGCAGCGAGAGCGGGAGGCGTACAGATACGCAGTATTTT	CASSESGRRTDTQYF
.	TRBD2	TRBJ2-3	TRBV4-1	TGCGCCAGCAGCCTCGCCGGACTAGAAGATACGCAGTATTTT	CASSLAGLEDTQYF
.	TRBD1	TRBJ1-4	TRBV7-9	TGTGCCAGCAGCCGATTACCGGGACAGGGAACGACAGCTAATGAAAAACTGTTTTTT	CASSRLPGQGTTANEKLFF
.	TRBD1	TRBJ2-7	TRBV13	TGTGCCAGCAGCCAGACGGCAGGGGGCGAGTTTAGCGAGCAGTACTTC	CASSQTAGGEFSEQYF
.	TRBD2	TRBJ2-1	TRBV7-3	TGTGCCAGCAGCTTAGGGCTGGTAGCGGGATTGGGAAATGAGCAGTTCTTC	CASSLGLVAGLGNEQFF
.	TRBD1	TRBJ2-7	TRBV4-1	TGCGCCAGCAGCCAAGTTCCTGGGACAGACTACGAGCAGTACTTC	CASSQVPGTDYEQYF
.	.	TRBJ1-5	TRBV4-1	TGCGCCAGTGGGGCCCAGGTTGTGAGCAATCAGCCCCAGCATTTT	CASGAQVVSNQPQHF
.	.	TRBJ1-5	TRBV7-9	TGTGCCAGCAGCCCCCTGGAACAGGTCGATCAGCCCCAGCATTTT	CASSPLEQVDQPQHF
.	TRBD2	TRBJ2-7	TRBV4-1	TGCGCCAGCTCAAGGGACTACGGGTCGATGTACGAGCAGTACTTC	CASSRDYGSMYEQYF
.	TRBD1	TRBJ2-5	TRBV27	TGTGCCAGCAGTCCGGGTTGGGGACAGGGGCAAGAGACCCAGTACTTC	CASSPGWGQGQETQYF
once	.	TRBJ1-1	TRBV6-5	TGTGCCAGCAGTTCCCACGGGGGTGGCAGGGTAAAACGCGCTTTCTTT	CASSSHGGGRVKRAFF
.	.	TRBJ2-5	TRBV11-1	TGTGCCAGCAGTTCAAGGGGTCCAGAGACCCAGTACTTC	CASSSRGPETQYF
.	TRBD2	TRBJ2-3	TRBV29-1	TGCAGCGGCCTCGGACTAGCGGGTTCTAGCACAGATACGCAGTATTTT	CSGLGLAGSSTDTQYF
.	.	TRBJ1-6	TRBV6-5	TGTGCCAGCAGTTACGACAGTAATAATTCACCCCTCCACTTT	CASSYDSNNSPLHF
.	TRBD1	TRBJ1-5	TRBV7-2	TGTGCCAGCAGCTTAACCGGACAGGGGGCGGGCAATCAGCCCCAGCATTTT	CASSLTGQGAGNQPQHF
.	.	TRBJ1-3	TRBV30	TGTGCCTGGACGATAGGAGAAGGAAACACCATATATTTT	CAWTIGEGNTIYF
.	TRBD2	TRBJ2-3	TRBV27	TGTGCCAGCAGCTTCCTAGCGGGGGCCACAGATACGCAGTATTTT	CASSFLAGATDTQYF
.	TRBD1	TRBJ1-2	TRBV7-3	TGTGCCAGCAGCCCAACGGGGGACAGAAACTATGGCTACACCTTC	CASSPTGDRNYGYTF
many	TRBD2	TRBJ2-5	TRBV4-2	TGTGCCAGCAGCCAAGGGGGACTAGCGGGAGTTCGAGAGACCCAGTACTTC	CASSQGGLAGVRETQYF
few	TRBD1	TRBJ2-3	TRBV5-3	TGTGCCAGAAGCTTGCGGTCAGGGGGCAATGGAGATACGCAGTATTTT	CARSLRSGGNGDTQYF
.	.	TRBJ1-4	TRBV2	TGTGCCAGCAGGATAGAGGTTAATGAAAAACTGTTTTTT	CASRIEVNEKLFF
.	TRBD1	TRBJ2-3	TRBV28	TGTGCCAGCAGTCGACAGGGCCCTAGCACAGATACGCAGTATTTT	CASSRQGPSTDTQYF
few	.	TRBJ1-5	TRBV12-3/TRBV12-4	TGTGCCAGCAGTTTAACGGGGGATCAGCCCCAGCATTTT	CASSLTGDQPQHF
.	.	TRBJ1-2	TRBV27	TGTGCCAGCAGGCCGAGGACAGAGCAATATGGCTACACCTTC	CASRPRTEQYGYTF
.	TRBD2	TRBJ2-1	TRBV7-9	TGTGCCAGCAGCTTAGTCCCCCTAGCGGGTGGGAATGAGCAGTTCTTC	CASSLVPLAGGNEQFF
.	.	TRBJ2-3	TRBV7-9	TGTGCCAGCAGCTGGGACACCGATACGCAGTATTTT	CASSWDTDTQYF
.	.	TRBJ1-5	TRBV4-1	TGCGCCAGCAGCCAAGATTCGGCAGGGTCCCAGCCCCAGCATTTT	CASSQDSAGSQPQHF
.	TRBD1	TRBJ1-4	TRBV2	TGTGCCAGCAGTGAAAGTGTCGTGAGGGGGCTTTTTGAAAAACTGTTTTTT	CASSESVVRGLFEKLFF
.	TRBD2	TRBJ2-1	TRBV7-3	TGTGCCAGCAGCCCCAGCGGGGGGGACGGTGAGCAGTTCTTC	CASSPSGGDGEQFF